Listed here is a single TCR beta chain. The data stem from a study of blood T cell repertoires in COVID-19. Looking at the study overall: Specimens from acute and convalescent COVID-19 originated in the United States, Italy and Spain. The cDNA or gDNA used as material had been derived from T cells, B-cell-depleted T cells, or PBMCs.

Source study methods: Amplification of reference gene primers provided the estimated nucleated cell counts. Clones were sequenced by immunoSEQ multiplex PCR, and TCRdb holds only the in-frame ones, with some missing. V, J and clone size were drawn from that table, and D and trimming were deduced from the DNA. Here the sample spans 15,000 or so clones, around 89% being singletons. The germline gives CDR1 LNHDA, CDR2 SQIVND (reference sequence). This CDR3 is 15 amino acids long. V lost 7 bases and J lost 1; bases outside the gene matches: 7. The V and J genes are TRBV19 and TRBJ2-3; 8 bases match TRBD2. Sequenced material: peripheral blood. The clonotype was recovered from a human donor in a cohort sampled during active COVID-19. The CDR3, as DNA: TGTGCCAGTACCTTCGGGGGGGGGCGCACAGATACGCAGTATTTT. This encodes CASTFGGGRTDTQYF.